Presented here are 29 T cell receptor beta chains from one specimen sequenced in a study of graft-versus-host responses after intestinal transplantation. For these TCRs, the target antigens are not known. Libraries were prepared by immunoSEQ multiplex PCR; TCRdb keeps only in-frame clonotypes and omits some of them. The data contain 45,000 to 60,000 clones, 85% to 95% of them singletons. The input for sequencing was unstimulated CD8+ T cells sorted from spleen or lymph node cells, taken before transplant. These receptors all come from a human donor who was the organ donor for an intestinal transplant.

The chain joins TRBV7-9 to TRBJ1-4; D is possibly TRBD1 (6 bases). CDR3 size: 16 residues. The germline V gene has CDR1 SEHNR and CDR2 FQNEAQ (reference sequence). V was pared by 4 bases and J by 8 bases, with 20 bases between. The CDR3 DNA is TGTGCCAGCAGCTCTATCCCCGGACAGTCATACGAAAAACTGTTTTTT. Amino acid sequence: CASSSIPGQSYEKLFF.

This clone was seen a handful of times. This chain uses TRBV11-3 with TRBJ1-3, with D perhaps TRBD1 (5 bases). Germline V gene sequence: CDR1 SGHNT, CDR2 YENEEA. The CDR3 spans 13 residues. The germline V and J ends were trimmed by 1 base and 6 bases, with 7 bases remaining between them. The CDR3 bases are TGTGCCAGCAGCTTAGGACAGCTAAACACCATATATTTT. This translates into CASSLGQLNTIYF.

This clone was observed once. The chain combines TRBV4-1 with TRBJ1-5; D possibly corresponds to TRBD1 (5 bases). V lost 0 bases to trimming and J lost 7 bases, with 13 bases between them. The germline V gene has CDR1 MGHRA and CDR2 YSYEKL. This CDR3 is built from 15 residues. The CDR3 region has the DNA TGCGCCAGCAGCCAAGAGGCAGGGTTATTGCAGCCCCAGCATTTT. It specifies CASSQEAGLLQPQHF.

The chain recombines TRBV11-2 with TRBJ2-1; 8 bases are shared with TRBD2. Germline V CDR1 and CDR2: SGHAT, FQNNGV. The CDR3 length is 17 residues. After removal of 1 base from V and 5 bases from J, the junction contained 10 bases not matched to a gene. CDR3 residues: CASSLVTGGRSDNEQFF. DNA for the CDR3: TGTGCCAGCAGCTTAGTAACGGGGGGGAGATCTGACAATGAGCAGTTCTTC. The complete variable domain, with remaining parts taken from reference TRBV11-2 and TRBJ2-1, reads EAGVAQSPRYKIIEKRQSVAFWCNPISGHATLYWYQQILGQGPKLLIQFQNNGVVDDSQLPKDRFSAERLKGVDSTLKIQPAKLEDSAVYLCASSLVTGGRSDNEQFFGPGTRLTVL.

CDR3 region: CASSLEDYQPQHF. The DNA for the CDR3 is TGTGCCAGCAGCTTAGAAGATTATCAGCCCCAGCATTTT. The J gene is TRBJ1-5, the V gene TRBV11-2; D not certain. V lost 0 bases, J lost 5 bases, and 5 bases lay in between. The CDR3 runs 13 residues. Germline V gene sequence: CDR1 SGHAT, CDR2 FQNNGV.

The chain employs TRBV7-9 and TRBJ1-3; no clear D gene. The germline V and J ends were trimmed by 0 bases and 0 bases, with 18 bases remaining between them. The CDR3 totals 19 residues. The germline CDR1 and CDR2 sequences are SEHNR and FQNEAQ (reference sequence). The CDR3 loop reads CASSLAGWETSLSGNTIYF. The CDR3 DNA sequence: TGTGCCAGCAGCTTAGCGGGGTGGGAAACGTCCCTCTCTGGAAACACCATATATTTT. Drawing the rest from reference TRBV7-9 and TRBJ1-3, the complete variable domain is DTGVSQNPRHKITKRGQNVTFRCDPISEHNRLYWYRQTLGQGPEFLTYFQNEAQLEKSRLLSDRFSAERPKGSFSTLEIQRTEQGDSAMYLCASSLAGWETSLSGNTIYFGEGSWLTVV.

This chain uses TRBV9 with TRBJ1-1; D is uncertain. Germline V gene data show CDR1 as SGDLS and CDR2 as YYNGEE. The CDR3 has 13 amino acids. The ends were cut back, 0 bases at V and 7 bases at J, with 10 bases in the middle. The CDR3 spells CASSVGSGREAFF. CDR3 coding DNA: TGTGCCAGCAGCGTAGGTTCGGGCCGTGAAGCTTTCTTT.

V and J are TRBV19 and TRBJ1-2; D unclear. The CDR3 spans 15 residues. The V gene lost 3 bases and the J gene lost 5 bases, with 16 bases spanning the gap. The germline V gene encodes CDR1 LNHDA and CDR2 SQIVND (reference sequence). The DNA for the CDR3 is TGTGCCAGTAGTATCGACAACCCCTCGTTTTATGGCTACACCTTC. Translation gives CASSIDNPSFYGYTF.

The chain couples TRBV27 to TRBJ1-1; D gene uncertain. Germline V lookup: CDR1 MNHEY, CDR2 SMNVEV (reference sequence). V dropped 2 bases and J dropped 3 bases, with 7 bases sitting between them. This CDR3 spans 13 amino acids. DNA for the CDR3: TGTGCCAGCAGTTTAACGGGGTACACTGAAGCTTTCTTT. It translates to CASSLTGYTEAFF.

V gene TRBV5-1 combines with J gene TRBJ1-1, with D possibly TRBD1 on 6 matching bases. V gave up 1 base and J gave up 4 bases, with 11 bases separating them. Germline CDR1 reads SGHRS; CDR2 reads YFSETQ. The CDR3 is 14 amino acids. CDR3 region: CASSLNRELTEAFF. The DNA of the CDR3 is TGCGCCAGCAGCTTGAACAGGGAGCTCACTGAAGCTTTCTTT.

This clone was found once. V and J are TRBV29-1 and TRBJ2-7; D is undetermined. Trimming removed 4 bases from V and 4 bases from J, with 8 bases in between. The germline V gene encodes CDR1 SQVTM and CDR2 ANQGSEA. This CDR3 spans 11 amino acids. The CDR3 loop is CSVVDAYEQYF. In nucleotides, the CDR3 is TGCAGCGTTGTCGATGCATACGAGCAGTACTTC.

This chain links TRBV5-4 with TRBJ2-3; TRBD2 agrees at 8 bases. The ends lost 1 base at V and 3 bases at J; junction bases unmatched: 4. Germline V gives CDR1 SGHNT, CDR2 YYREEE (reference sequence). The CDR3 runs to 15 residues. The CDR3 DNA reads TGTGCCAGCAGCTTGACGGGGGGGAGGACAGATACGCAGTATTTT. It yields the protein CASSLTGGRTDTQYF.

CDR3 sequence: CASSLDWGVGRNSPLHF. As DNA, the CDR3 is TGTGCCAGCAGCTTAGATTGGGGGGTGGGTCGTAATTCACCCCTCCACTTT. The rearrangement joins TRBV7-2 to TRBJ1-6; D perhaps matches TRBD1 (5 bases). V shed 1 base and J shed 6 bases, with 16 bases lying between them. This CDR3 region has 17 residues. Germline assignment: CDR1 SGHTA and CDR2 FQGNSA.

This clone was counted once. The rearrangement uses TRBV4-1 and TRBJ1-2, with D unresolved. V lost 0 bases to trimming and J lost 4 bases, with 12 bases between them. CDR1 is MGHRA, CDR2 YSYEKL, per germline. This CDR3 comprises 15 residues. The CDR3 nucleotides read TGCGCCAGCAGCCAAGATAGGCCCAGGTTCTATGGCTACACCTTC. This codes for CASSQDRPRFYGYTF.

This chain connects TRBV2 to TRBJ2-3; D is possibly TRBD1 (6 bases). Trimming shortened V by 6 bases and J by 0 bases, and 16 bases separated the two germline ends. The CDR3 spans 16 residues. Germline loops: CDR1 SNHLY, CDR2 FYNNEI. The CDR3 sequence: CASRRTRGFSTDTQYF. CDR3 coding DNA: TGTGCCAGCAGAAGAACGAGGGGGTTTAGCACAGATACGCAGTATTTT.

The chain couples TRBV2 to TRBJ2-7; possible D gene TRBD2, 5 bases. The V end lost 3 bases, the J end lost 4 bases, and 13 bases lay between the germline ends. CDR3 size: 14 residues. Germline CDR1 and CDR2: SNHLY and FYNNEI. CDR3 sequence reads: CASSEEASSYEQYF. Here the CDR3 DNA reads TGTGCCAGCAGTGAGGAGGCGTCTTCTTACGAGCAGTACTTC.

V and J are TRBV7-3 and TRBJ2-7; TRBD1 agrees at 10 bases. The CDR3 has 14 amino acids. V lost 5 bases to trimming and J lost 2 bases; unmatched junction nucleotides: 3. Germline V gene lookup returns CDR1 SGHTA and CDR2 FQGTGA. CDR3 nucleotides: TGTGCCAGCAGCCCGACAGGGGGCCCCTACGAGCAGTACTTC. This gives the protein CASSPTGGPYEQYF.

V is TRBV28 and J is TRBJ1-4; no clear D gene. This CDR3 comprises 15 residues. Germline-derived CDR1 and CDR2 are MDHEN and SYDVKM. The V end lost 2 bases, the J end lost 7 bases, and 14 bases lay between the germline ends. The CDR3 loop reads CASSLQTTRGEKLFF. The CDR3 nucleotides read TGTGCCAGCAGTTTACAAACTACGAGAGGTGAAAAACTGTTTTTT. The whole variable domain, remainder taken from reference TRBV28 and TRBJ1-4, is DVKVTQSSRYLVKRTGEKVFLECVQDMDHENMFWYRQDPGLGLRLIYFSYDVKMKEKGDIPEGYSVSREKKERFSLILESASTNQTSMYLCASSLQTTRGEKLFFGSGTQLSVL.

This chain uses TRBV7-9 with TRBJ1-4; 7 bases match TRBD1. CDR1 and CDR2 (germline): SEHNR, FQNEAQ (reference sequence). The CDR3 totals 14 residues. V shed 5 bases and J 6 bases; nucleotides not matched to a gene: 6. For the CDR3, the DNA is TGTGCCAGCAGCCACCGGGACAGAGATGAAAAACTGTTTTTT. This sequence encodes CASSHRDRDEKLFF.

The chain joins TRBV5-6 to TRBJ2-7, with 11 bases lining up with TRBD1. V was clipped by 4 bases and J by 4 bases; unmatched bases: 4. The CDR3 runs to 14 residues. Per germline, CDR1 SGHDT and CDR2 YYEEEE. CDR3 loop: CASSQDRGLYEQYF. The CDR3 nucleotides are TGTGCCAGCAGCCAGGACAGGGGGCTTTACGAGCAGTACTTC.

The V call is TRBV11-2, the J call TRBJ1-1; D is uncertain. Germline-derived CDR1 and CDR2 are SGHAT and FQNNGV. CDR3 length: 11 residues. V was clipped by 3 bases and J by 7 bases, with 6 bases between them. The DNA of the CDR3 is TGTGCCAGCAGCTTTATTGGTGAAGCTTTCTTT. Amino acid sequence: CASSFIGEAFF.

The chain combines TRBV2 with TRBJ1-4; TRBD1 agrees at 11 bases. This CDR3 spans 13 amino acids. Germline values: CDR1 SNHLY, CDR2 FYNNEI. Trimming at V came to 5 bases and at J to 13 bases, leaving 6 bases not matched to a gene. The chain's CDR3 is CASSPGQGDGLFF. The CDR3 DNA is TGTGCCAGCAGTCCGGGACAGGGGGATGGACTGTTTTTT.

The rearrangement joins TRBV15 to TRBJ1-2, with D uncertain. CDR1 LNHNV and CDR2 YYDKDF come from the germline V gene (reference sequence). The CDR3 spans 13 residues. The V gene lost 3 bases and the J gene lost 8 bases, with 13 bases spanning the gap. The CDR3 sequence is CATSSYRSEGYTF. CDR3 nucleotide sequence: TGTGCCACCAGCAGCTACAGATCTGAGGGCTACACCTTC. The full variable domain, rest sourced from reference TRBV15 and TRBJ1-2, is DAMVIQNPRYQVTQFGKPVTLSCSQTLNHNVMYWYQQKSSQAPKLLFHYYDKDFNNEADTPDNFQSRRPNTSFCFLDIRSPGLGDTAMYLCATSSYRSEGYTFGSGTRLTVV.

The CDR3 region is CASSDSGGDETQYF. DNA for the CDR3: TGTGCCAGCAGTGATTCAGGGGGCGACGAGACCCAGTACTTC. The chain couples TRBV6-1 to TRBJ2-5; the match to TRBD1 covers 8 bases. The CDR3 is 14 residues long. The V gene's germline CDR1 is MNHNS and CDR2 SASEGT. The J segment lost 5 bases and the V segment lost 3 bases, leaving 5 bases of the junction unmatched.

The V call is TRBV15, the J call TRBJ2-7; TRBD2 might be the D (6 bases). Between the trimmed V and J ends, which lost 0 bases and 5 bases, there was a span of 11 bases. The CDR3 has 14 residues. The V gene's germline CDR1 is LNHNV and CDR2 YYDKDF (reference sequence). In DNA, the CDR3 is TGTGCCACCAGCAGAGATTATAGCGGCCACGAGCAGTACTTC. Its translation is CATSRDYSGHEQYF.

The chain recombines TRBV27 with TRBJ2-7; 8 bases agree with TRBD1. This CDR3 has 15 residues. The V segment lost 5 bases and the J segment 2 bases; nucleotides outside the gene matches: 8. CDR1 is MNHEY, CDR2 SMNVEV, per germline (reference sequence). CDR3 sequence (DNA): TGTGCCAGCAGTCCCAGACAGACAGGGGCCTACGAGCAGTACTTC. It specifies CASSPRQTGAYEQYF.

This clone was detected only once. The rearrangement links TRBV28 to TRBJ2-7; D might be TRBD1 (6 bases). This CDR3 comprises 14 residues. V lost 5 bases and J lost 3, with 14 bases in between. Germline loops: CDR1 MDHEN, CDR2 SYDVKM. In DNA, the CDR3 is TGTGCCAGCAGTGTCCACCGGGACAACTACGAGCAGTACTTC. Translated: CASSVHRDNYEQYF.

J is TRBJ2-7 and V is TRBV7-2; 9 nucleotides match TRBD2. The V gene end was trimmed by 2 bases and the J gene end by 2 bases; junction bases not matched to a gene: 4. The germline V gene encodes CDR1 SGHTA and CDR2 FQGNSA. The CDR3 extends over 15 amino acids. CDR3 loop: CASSLRAGGTYEQYF. In nucleotides, the CDR3 is TGTGCCAGCAGCTTACGCGCGGGGGGGACCTACGAGCAGTACTTC.

The chain employs TRBV20-1 and TRBJ2-1; D remains unclear. V shed 2 bases and J shed 5 bases, with 4 bases lying between them. There are 11 residues in the CDR3. The germline CDR1 and CDR2 sequences are DFQATT and SNEGSKA (reference sequence). The CDR3 sequence: CSARLDNEQFF. The CDR3 coding sequence is TGCAGTGCTAGATTGGACAATGAGCAGTTCTTC.